Following are 26 T cell receptor beta chains from one sample sequenced in a study of shared clonotypes between healthy human individuals. Profiled with immunoSEQ multiplex PCR; TCRdb holds only in-frame clones, not every one. The sample carries about 460,000 clones, roughly 80% recorded once. Sequenced: PBMCs. These receptors came from a woman in her thirties or forties in good health. Some clones in this sample may be carry-over from other donors' samples.

Only a few counts were recorded for this clone. The J gene is TRBJ2-3, the V gene TRBV11-3, with D perhaps TRBD1 (5 bases). With 5 bases removed from V and 3 bases from J, the gap between germline ends came to 18 bases. Looked up from germline, CDR1 is SGHNT and CDR2 is YENEEA. The CDR3 runs to 16 residues. CDR3 in DNA: TGTGCCAGCAGCAGACGCACAGGAGCATCGACAGATACGCAGTATTTT. Its translation is CASSRRTGASTDTQYF. The variable domain in full, with the rest retrieved from reference TRBV11-3 and TRBJ2-3, is EAGVVQSPRYKIIEKKQPVAFWCNPISGHNTLYWYLQNLGQGPELLIRYENEEAVDDSQLPKDRFSAERLKGVDSTLKIQPAELGDSAVYLCASSRRTGASTDTQYFGPGTRLTVL.

This clone was detected a few times. This chain uses TRBV29-1 with TRBJ1-3, with unresolved D. V was cut by 3 bases and J by 0 bases, with 3 bases left in between. Looked up from germline, CDR1 is SQVTM and CDR2 is ANQGSEA. The CDR3 contains 12 residues. This CDR3 is CSVEDSGNTIYF. CDR3 DNA sequence: TGCAGCGTTGAGGACTCTGGAAACACCATATATTTT.

This chain connects TRBV4-3 to TRBJ2-7; a possible D gene is TRBD1 (6 bases). Trimming took 4 bases from V and 2 from J, leaving 15 bases between them. CDR1 is LGHNA and CDR2 is YSLEER in the germline V gene. CDR3 length: 15 amino acids. The CDR3 DNA reads TGCGCCAGCAGCCCCCGGCAGGGGTTTACCTACGAGCAGTACTTC. Translating gives CASSPRQGFTYEQYF.

This chain joins TRBV6-1 and TRBJ2-1; 10 bases are shared with TRBD2. The ends lost 8 bases at V and 6 bases at J; junction bases unmatched: 7. Germline V gene lookup returns CDR1 MNHNS and CDR2 SASEGT. The CDR3 runs to 14 residues. CDR3 protein: CASSRGTSVNEQFF. The CDR3 bases are TGTGCCAGCTCTAGGGGGACTAGCGTCAATGAGCAGTTCTTC.

This clone was seen more than once but under ten times. The V gene is TRBV9, the J gene TRBJ2-7; 12 positions match TRBD2. The CDR3 runs to 18 residues. From germline, CDR1 is SGDLS and CDR2 YYNGEE. V shed 0 bases and J 2 bases; nucleotides not matched to a gene: 9. The CDR3 nucleotides are TGTGCCAGCAGCGTAGTCCGGACTAGCGGGGACCCCGCCTACGAGCAGTACTTC. This translates into CASSVVRTSGDPAYEQYF.

On this clone itself: A far larger clone is one base from this, pointing to a likely read error. The gene calls are TRBV6-1 and TRBJ2-5; D unresolved. CDR3 size: 14 residues. Trimming removed 4 bases at V and 4 bases at J, with 13 bases between. From germline, CDR1 is MNHNS and CDR2 SASEGT. The CDR3: CASSVKEERETQYF. The CDR3 DNA is TGTGCCAGCAGTGTAAAAGAAGAACGAGAGACCCAGTACTTC.

The V gene is TRBV27, the J gene TRBJ2-3; TRBD2 is a possible D gene (6 bases). V dropped 5 bases and J dropped 8 bases, with 14 bases sitting between them. This CDR3 spans 13 amino acids. The germline V gene has CDR1 MNHEY and CDR2 SMNVEV (reference sequence). The CDR3 loop is CASSLNGDSTQYF. CDR3 DNA: TGTGCCAGCAGTCTAAATGGGGACTCTACGCAGTATTTT.

A remark on this clone: One end of the junction does not line up with germline, which may come from a read error. The chain recombines TRBV27 with TRBJ1-2; 7 nucleotides line up with TRBD1. The CDR3 contains 13 residues. The germline V gene encodes CDR1 MNHEY and CDR2 SMNVEV (reference sequence). Here the CDR3 DNA reads TGTGTCAGCAGTCCAGGGGGTAGGGGTGGCTACGCCTTC. Its protein product is CVSSPGGRGGYAF.

The chain joins TRBV15 to TRBJ1-4; TRBD1 is a possible D gene (5 bases). Trimming took 1 base from V and 5 from J, leaving 20 bases between them. The CDR3 spans 18 residues. In germline, CDR1 is LNHNV, CDR2 YYDKDF (reference sequence). This chain's CDR3 is CATSRGIAEQVTNEKLFF. The CDR3 DNA sequence: TGTGCCACCAGCAGAGGGATTGCGGAACAGGTTACGAATGAAAAACTGTTTTTT. The full variable domain, with the rest looked up from reference TRBV15 and TRBJ1-4, is DAMVIQNPRYQVTQFGKPVTLSCSQTLNHNVMYWYQQKSSQAPKLLFHYYDKDFNNEADTPDNFQSRRPNTSFCFLDIRSPGLGDTAMYLCATSRGIAEQVTNEKLFFGSGTQLSVL.

The table lists this clone with many counts. V usage is TRBV11-2 and J usage is TRBJ2-1; D is uncertain. The CDR3 runs to 13 residues. Trimming stripped 1 base from V and 5 bases from J, with 6 bases between. CDR1 is SGHAT and CDR2 is FQNNGV in the germline V gene. The CDR3 reads CASSLGYNNEQFF. In nucleotides, the CDR3 is TGTGCCAGCAGCTTAGGCTACAACAATGAGCAGTTCTTC.

V and J are TRBV6-5 and TRBJ2-7; a possible D gene is TRBD1 (6 bases). Germline CDR1 reads MNHEY; CDR2 reads SVGAGI. V was pared by 6 bases and J by 7 bases, with 13 bases between. The CDR3 has 12 amino acids. CDR3 DNA: TGTGCCAGCAGCTTTCGAGGGGGAGAGCAGTACTTC. This encodes CASSFRGGEQYF.

This clone was observed a handful of times. The chain joins TRBV19 to TRBJ2-5; maybe TRBD2 (5 bases). CDR1 LNHDA and CDR2 SQIVND come from the germline V gene (reference sequence). The CDR3 covers 15 residues. V lost 1 base, J lost 5 bases, and 14 bases lay in between. For the CDR3, the DNA is TGTGCCAGTAGTATAGTCCTCGGGGTTGCCGAGACCCAGTACTTC. This sequence encodes CASSIVLGVAETQYF.

As concerns this clone: This sequence is one base from a far larger clone and is likely a read error. This chain connects TRBV20-1 to TRBJ2-5; unclear D gene. This CDR3 spans 10 amino acids. Germline V gene data show CDR1 as DFQATT and CDR2 as SNEGSKA (reference sequence). Trimming shortened V by 5 bases and J by 1 base, and 2 bases separated the two germline ends. The CDR3 loop is CSASQETQYF. DNA of the CDR3: TGCAGTGCTTCCCAAGAGACCCAGTACTTC.

This sequence joins TRBV28 and TRBJ1-6; D gene ambiguous. The germline V and J ends were trimmed by 3 bases and 2 bases, with 8 bases remaining between them. CDR1 is MDHEN and CDR2 is SYDVKM in the germline V gene. The CDR3 length is 15 residues. Written as DNA, the CDR3 is TGTGCCAGCAGTTTTGTCACAGCCTATAATTCACCCCTCCACTTT. It translates to CASSFVTAYNSPLHF.

This sequence joins TRBV7-3 and TRBJ2-6; TRBD1 aligns across 7 bases. Germline-derived CDR1 and CDR2 are SGHTA and FQGTGA. The CDR3 is 18 residues long. V lost 5 bases to trimming and J lost 1 base; unmatched junction nucleotides: 11. The CDR3 bases are TGTGCCAGCAGCCCTCTTGGGACAGCTAATTCTGGGGCCAACGTCCTGACTTTC. Translated: CASSPLGTANSGANVLTF.

CDR3 protein: CASRDRGRSTGELFF. The CDR3 nucleotides read TGCGCCAGCAGGGACAGGGGAAGGAGCACCGGGGAGCTGTTTTTT. The rearrangement joins TRBV4-1 to TRBJ2-2, with 9 bases fitting TRBD1. The CDR3 runs 15 residues. The V and J ends lost 6 bases and 4 bases, in that order; junction bases with no gene match: 6. Germline lookup yields CDR1 MGHRA and CDR2 YSYEKL.

This clone showed up just once. The gene calls are TRBV5-4 and TRBJ2-7; no reliable D call. Germline loops: CDR1 SGHNT, CDR2 YYREEE (reference sequence). Trimming removed 1 base from V and 6 bases from J, with 8 bases in between. This CDR3 spans 12 amino acids. This chain's CDR3 is CASSLPLSEQYF. The CDR3 DNA sequence: TGTGCCAGCAGCTTGCCCCTTAGCGAGCAGTACTTC. Using reference TRBV5-4 and TRBJ2-7 for the parts outside the CDR3, the full variable domain is ETGVTQSPTHLIKTRGQQVTLRCSSQSGHNTVSWYQQALGQGPQFIFQYYREEENGRGNFPPRFSGLQFPNYSSELNVNALELDDSALYLCASSLPLSEQYFGPGTRLTVT.

This chain uses TRBV6-1 with TRBJ2-7; 11 bases are shared with TRBD1. The CDR3 totals 13 residues. Germline V lookup: CDR1 MNHNS, CDR2 SASEGT. The junction had 3 bases not matched to a gene; V was cut back by 6 bases and J by 5 bases. CDR3 bases: TGTGCCAGCAGAGGACAGGGGGCCCACGAGCAGTACTTC. The encoded protein is CASRGQGAHEQYF.

The rearrangement links TRBV5-1 to TRBJ1-2, with D hard to call. Germline values: CDR1 SGHRS, CDR2 YFSETQ. V shed 4 bases and J shed 4 bases, with 14 bases lying between them. The CDR3 extends over 14 amino acids. The CDR3 loop is CASSAAASPYGYTF. Here the CDR3 DNA reads TGCGCCAGCAGCGCGGCAGCCTCCCCCTATGGCTACACCTTC.

This clone was picked up a small number of times. The chain links TRBV6-6 to TRBJ2-5; D not certain. The CDR3 totals 13 residues. Trimming took 1 base from V and 5 from J, leaving 8 bases between them. The germline V gene encodes CDR1 MNHNY and CDR2 SVGAGI (reference sequence). This chain's CDR3 is CASSYFASETQYF. CDR3 in DNA: TGTGCCAGCAGTTACTTTGCTTCGGAGACCCAGTACTTC.

There are a few counts of this clone. The same CDR3 is also encoded by other DNA sequences in this sample. The chain couples TRBV25-1 to TRBJ1-1; perhaps TRBD1 as D (6 bases). V lost 5 bases, J lost 5 bases, and 18 bases lay in between. The CDR3 loop spans 15 amino acids. The germline V gene has CDR1 MGHDK and CDR2 SYGVNS. This CDR3 reads CASSNLQGGNTEAFF. CDR3 nucleotides: TGTGCCAGCAGTAATCTACAGGGTGGGAATACTGAAGCTTTCTTT.

The chain recombines TRBV28 with TRBJ1-1; TRBD1 matches at 9 bases. This CDR3 is built from 15 residues. The trim removed 6 bases at V and 1 base at J, leaving 6 bases unmatched. The germline V gene has CDR1 MDHEN and CDR2 SYDVKM. CDR3 amino acids: CASSRQGVGNTEAFF. In nucleotides, the CDR3 is TGTGCCAGCAGCAGACAGGGGGTGGGGAACACTGAAGCTTTCTTT.

This chain connects TRBV19 to TRBJ2-2; the D gene is possibly TRBD2 (6 bases). The CDR3 extends over 14 amino acids. V dropped 3 bases and J dropped 1 base, with 6 bases sitting between them. Per the germline V gene, CDR1 is LNHDA and CDR2 is SQIVND (reference sequence). CDR3 bases: TGTGCCAGTAGTATGGAGGGGAACACCGGGGAGCTGTTTTTT. Amino acids: CASSMEGNTGELFF.

This chain connects TRBV6-5 to TRBJ2-5, with D perhaps matching TRBD2 (6 bases). The CDR3 runs to 16 residues. CDR1 and CDR2 from the germline V gene are MNHEY and SVGAGI. Trimming took 0 bases from V and 2 from J, leaving 13 bases between them. This CDR3 reads CASSYSGGRGQETQYF. DNA for the CDR3: TGTGCCAGCAGTTACTCAGGAGGACGGGGGCAAGAGACCCAGTACTTC.

As regards this clone: A far larger clone is just one base off, so this is likely a read error. This chain joins TRBV5-1 and TRBJ2-5; the match to TRBD2 covers 9 bases. This CDR3 contains 16 residues. In germline, CDR1 is SGHRS, CDR2 YFSETQ. Trimming cost V 0 bases and J 5 bases; bases outside gene matches: 8. The CDR3 loop is CASSLGLAEGSETQYF. DNA for the CDR3: TGCGCCAGCAGCTTGGGACTAGCGGAAGGGTCCGAGACCCAGTACTTC.

As to this clone: One base away lies a much larger clone, so this may be a sequencing read error. The J gene is TRBJ1-6, the V gene TRBV7-3, with D perhaps TRBD1 (6 bases). V was shortened by 1 base and J by 4 bases, with 11 bases between the two germline ends. Germline loops: CDR1 SGHTA, CDR2 FQGTGA. This CDR3 region has 16 residues. This CDR3 is CASSLRRQAYNSPLHF. CDR3 nucleotides: TGTGCCAGCAGCTTAAGGAGACAGGCGTATAATTCACCCCTCCACTTT.